The sequence of this T cell receptor (beta chain) was determined in a study of beta chain features in type 1 diabetes. Study-level points and caveats: Among patients with Type 1 diabetes, TCRB CDR3s were moderately but significantly shorter in every one of the four CD4+ subsets.

Reverse transcribing all isolated RNA meant expressed TCRB transcripts were sequenced. Generated by immunoSEQ multiplex PCR, the TCRdb table keeps only in-frame clones and is missing some. The data hold 600,000 or so clones, with over 13% observed a single time. With respect to this clone: Its cognate antigen is unknown.

The CDR3 contains 14 residues. Germline V gene data show CDR1 as SGHAT and CDR2 as FQNNGV. The V and J ends lost 3 bases and 4 bases, in that order; junction bases with no gene match: 6. The receptor was isolated from a man aged 18 to 35 with type 1 diabetes. The chain links TRBV11-2 to TRBJ2-7; TRBD1 agrees at 7 bases. Sequencing input: naive CD4+ T cells from blood. The CDR3 coding sequence is TGTGCCAGCAGCTTCGACAGGGTGTGGTACGAGCAGTACTTC. Amino acid sequence: CASSFDRVWYEQYF.